This record looks at one T cell receptor beta chain sequence and its context. Its matching antigen is unknown. This specimen comes from a study of blood T cells in healthy people across ages. As for the study in general: Template switching captured about one barcoded beta molecule per two T cells. Findings and limits, study-wide: One million T cells yielded diversity estimates that were considered underestimates.

Sample-barcoded 5' priming and a J-beta primer mix drove a second PCR of roughly 7 to 11 cycles. TCRdb passed the 5' RACE reads through MiXCR, listing each CDR3 protein once. The data show approximately 1,700,000 distinct CDR3 sequences, more than 35% seen once. The clonotype comes from a human donor in good health. The specimen sequenced was blood.

The CDR3 region is CASSFGRGRWEKLFF. CDR3 coding DNA: TGTGCCAGCAGTTTCGGCAGGGGGCGGTGGGAAAAACTGTTTTTT. V usage is TRBV12-3 or TRBV12-4 and J usage is TRBJ1-4; 8 bases map to TRBD1. This CDR3 spans 15 amino acids. The junction had 8 bases not matched to a gene; V was cut back by 3 bases and J by 8 bases.